There are many counts of the clone carrying this T cell receptor (beta chain). Its cognate antigen is unknown. The data are from a study of Graves' ophthalmopathy and Graves' hyperthyroidism. Study-wide points: The model flagged ophthalmopathy progression at 55% to 71% sensitivity and 72% to 80% specificity.

From RNA, the CDR3 regions of TCR beta chains were amplified and sequenced. Following a first-round RT-PCR that used HTBI primers, a second-round multiplex PCR was carried out. TCRdb re-derived calls from the multiplex PCR reads in MiXCR, one entry per CDR3 protein. The data show a few hundred thousand distinct CDR3 sequences, roughly 17% seen once. Clinical symptoms, serum thyroxine, TRAb, thyroid ultrasound and orbital computed tomography formed the basis of diagnosis. Input material: peripheral blood. This TCR was recovered from an adult woman with stable Graves' hyperthyroidism.

This CDR3 reads CASSLGDRGPGVGTEAFF. The CDR3 DNA reads TGCGCCAGCAGCTTGGGGGACAGGGGGCCTGGGGTTGGCACTGAAGCTTTCTTT. This chain joins TRBV5-1 and TRBJ1-1, with 12 positions matching TRBD1. V lost 0 bases to trimming and J lost 4 bases; unmatched junction nucleotides: 10. The CDR3 length is 18 residues. Per the germline V gene, CDR1 is SGHRS and CDR2 is YFSETQ.